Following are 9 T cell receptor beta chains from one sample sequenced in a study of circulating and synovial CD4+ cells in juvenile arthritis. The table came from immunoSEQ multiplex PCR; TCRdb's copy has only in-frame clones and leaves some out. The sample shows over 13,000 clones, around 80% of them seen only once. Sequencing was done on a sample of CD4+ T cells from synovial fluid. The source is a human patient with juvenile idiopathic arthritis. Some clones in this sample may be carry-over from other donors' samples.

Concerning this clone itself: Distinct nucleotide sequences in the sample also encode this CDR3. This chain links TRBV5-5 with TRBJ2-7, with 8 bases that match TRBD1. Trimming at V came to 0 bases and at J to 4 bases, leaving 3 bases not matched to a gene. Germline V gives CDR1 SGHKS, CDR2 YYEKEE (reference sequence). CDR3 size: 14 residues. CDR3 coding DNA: TGTGCCAGCAGCTTGGGGACAGGGAGGTACGAGCAGTACTTC. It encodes CASSLGTGRYEQYF.

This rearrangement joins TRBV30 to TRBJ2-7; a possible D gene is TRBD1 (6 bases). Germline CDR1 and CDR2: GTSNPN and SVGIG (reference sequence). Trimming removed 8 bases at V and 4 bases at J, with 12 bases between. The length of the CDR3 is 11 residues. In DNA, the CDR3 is TGTGCCCGGTCGGACAGTTACGAGCAGTACTTC. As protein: CARSDSYEQYF.

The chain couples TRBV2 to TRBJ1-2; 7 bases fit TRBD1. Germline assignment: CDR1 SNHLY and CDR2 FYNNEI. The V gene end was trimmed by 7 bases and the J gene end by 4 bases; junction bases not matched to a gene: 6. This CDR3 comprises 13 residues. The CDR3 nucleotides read TGTGCCAGCAACGACAGGGCCTTCTATGGCTACACCTTC. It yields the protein CASNDRAFYGYTF.

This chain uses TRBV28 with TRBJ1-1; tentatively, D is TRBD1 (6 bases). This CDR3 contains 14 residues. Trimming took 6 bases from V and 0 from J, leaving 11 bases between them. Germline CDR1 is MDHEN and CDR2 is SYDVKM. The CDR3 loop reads CASRPQGLNTEAFF. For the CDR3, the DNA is TGTGCCAGCAGACCCCAGGGGCTGAACACTGAAGCTTTCTTT.

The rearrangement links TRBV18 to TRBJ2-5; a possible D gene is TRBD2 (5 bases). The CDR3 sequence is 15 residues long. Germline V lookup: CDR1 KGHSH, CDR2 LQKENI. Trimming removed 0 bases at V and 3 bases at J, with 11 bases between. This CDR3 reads CASSPPDSEKETQYF. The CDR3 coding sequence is TGTGCCAGCTCACCACCGGACTCGGAGAAAGAGACCCAGTACTTC. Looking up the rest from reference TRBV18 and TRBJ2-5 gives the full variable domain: NAGVMQNPRHLVRRRGQEARLRCSPMKGHSHVYWYRQLPEEGLKFMVYLQKENIIDESGMPKERFSAEFPKEGPSILRIQQVVRGDSAAYFCASSPPDSEKETQYFGPGTRLLVL.

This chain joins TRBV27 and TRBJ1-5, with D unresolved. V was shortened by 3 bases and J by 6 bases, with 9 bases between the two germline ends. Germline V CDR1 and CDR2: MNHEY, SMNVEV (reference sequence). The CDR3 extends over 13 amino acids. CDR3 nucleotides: TGTGCCAGCAGTTTGGCGGGGATTCAGCCCCAGCATTTT. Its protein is CASSLAGIQPQHF.

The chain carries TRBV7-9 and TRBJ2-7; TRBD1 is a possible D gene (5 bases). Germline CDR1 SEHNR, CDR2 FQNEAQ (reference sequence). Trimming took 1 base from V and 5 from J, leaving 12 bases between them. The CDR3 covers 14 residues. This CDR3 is CASSLDRFFDEQYF. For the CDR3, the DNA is TGTGCCAGCAGCTTAGACAGGTTTTTCGACGAGCAGTACTTC.

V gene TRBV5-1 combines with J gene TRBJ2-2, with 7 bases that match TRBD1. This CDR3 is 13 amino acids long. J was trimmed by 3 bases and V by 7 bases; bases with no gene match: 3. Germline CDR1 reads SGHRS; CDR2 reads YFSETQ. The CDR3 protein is CASGTEYTGELFF. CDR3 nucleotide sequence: TGCGCCAGCGGGACAGAATACACCGGGGAGCTGTTTTTT.

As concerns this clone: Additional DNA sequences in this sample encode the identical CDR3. The CDR3, as DNA: TGTGCCAGCAGCCCGACAGGGGGCCCAGCCTTCTTT. This translates into CASSPTGGPAFF. This chain connects TRBV5-4 to TRBJ1-1; TRBD1 agrees at 10 bases. Trimming took 4 bases from V and 14 from J; bases not matched to a gene: 8. This CDR3 is 12 amino acids long. In germline, CDR1 is SGHNT, CDR2 YYREEE (reference sequence).